One and the same sample provided the 8 T cell receptor beta chains below, sequenced in a study of T cell responses to AZD1222 COVID-19 vaccine. Profiled with immunoSEQ multiplex PCR; TCRdb holds only in-frame clones, not every one. The table has 100,000 or so clones, about 94% seen once. The specimen comprised peripheral blood, sampled 28 days after the second AZD1222 dose. Every receptor here comes from an adult who received the AZD1222 COVID-19 vaccine.

This chain uses TRBV15 with TRBJ2-1; the D gene is possibly TRBD1 (6 bases). From germline, CDR1 is LNHNV and CDR2 YYDKDF (reference sequence). This CDR3 has 14 amino acids. Trimming removed 0 bases from V and 9 bases from J, with 12 bases in between. The CDR3 loop is CATSRDIRGSEQFF. In DNA form, the CDR3 reads TGTGCCACCAGCAGAGATATCAGGGGCAGTGAGCAGTTCTTC.

V and J are TRBV9 and TRBJ1-5, with TRBD1 matching over 11 bases. The CDR3 extends over 16 amino acids. Trimming at V came to 4 bases and at J to 4 bases, leaving 7 bases not matched to a gene. The V gene's germline CDR1 is SGDLS and CDR2 YYNGEE. This chain's CDR3 is CASSPGQGGRNQPQHF. The CDR3 region has the DNA TGTGCCAGCAGCCCGGGACAGGGGGGACGAAATCAGCCCCAGCATTTT.

The chain is built from TRBV11-3 and TRBJ2-1; D possibly uses TRBD1 or TRBD2 (7 bases each). V lost 2 bases and J lost 10, with 24 bases in between. CDR3 length equals 17 residues. Germline V gene data show CDR1 as SGHNT and CDR2 as YENEEA. CDR3 nucleotides: TGTGCCAGCAGCTTAACCCCAGGGGGGGCCCCTTTAGCCGAGCAGTTCTTC. It yields the protein CASSLTPGGAPLAEQFF.

The chain joins TRBV6-2 or TRBV6-3 to TRBJ1-5, with a weak D call TRBD1 (5 bases). With 6 bases removed from V and 1 base from J, the gap between germline ends came to 19 bases. The CDR3 loop spans 17 amino acids. Per germline, CDR1 MNHEY and CDR2 SVGEGT. CDR3 in amino acids: CASSRLTAIGSNQPQHF. The CDR3 region has the DNA TGTGCCAGCAGCCGCTTGACAGCAATTGGGAGCAATCAGCCCCAGCATTTT.

The rearrangement joins TRBV18 to TRBJ1-1; D is ambiguous. CDR3 size: 13 residues. V lost 3 bases and J 0 bases, leaving 5 bases between the germline ends. Germline-derived CDR1 and CDR2 are KGHSH and LQKENI. DNA of the CDR3: TGTGCCAGCTCACCGGGTTTGAACACTGAAGCTTTCTTT. This sequence encodes CASSPGLNTEAFF.

CDR3: CASSQVGTGGESRYGYTF. CDR3 nucleotide sequence: TGCGCCAGCAGCCAAGTGGGGACAGGGGGCGAGTCCCGCTATGGCTACACCTTC. V gene TRBV4-1 combines with J gene TRBJ1-2, with 12 bases lining up with TRBD1. Trimming took 1 base from V and 4 from J; bases not matched to a gene: 10. This CDR3 is 18 amino acids long. Looked up from germline, CDR1 is MGHRA and CDR2 is YSYEKL.

The rearrangement uses TRBV28 and TRBJ1-5; 7 nucleotides agree with TRBD1. With V trimmed by 5 bases and J by 3 bases, 7 bases remained unmatched. This CDR3 spans 15 amino acids. From germline, CDR1 is MDHEN and CDR2 SYDVKM. CDR3 residues: CASSPRGGANQPQHF. The CDR3 DNA follows: TGTGCCAGCAGTCCCAGGGGGGGGGCCAATCAGCCCCAGCATTTT.

The chain couples TRBV19 to TRBJ1-2; 7 bases fit TRBD1. The trim removed 3 bases at V and 5 bases at J, leaving 6 bases unmatched. Germline V lookup: CDR1 LNHDA, CDR2 SQIVND (reference sequence). CDR3 size: 14 residues. The CDR3 DNA is TGTGCCAGTAGTATGACAGGGCGAGAATATGGCTACACCTTC. Amino acids: CASSMTGREYGYTF.